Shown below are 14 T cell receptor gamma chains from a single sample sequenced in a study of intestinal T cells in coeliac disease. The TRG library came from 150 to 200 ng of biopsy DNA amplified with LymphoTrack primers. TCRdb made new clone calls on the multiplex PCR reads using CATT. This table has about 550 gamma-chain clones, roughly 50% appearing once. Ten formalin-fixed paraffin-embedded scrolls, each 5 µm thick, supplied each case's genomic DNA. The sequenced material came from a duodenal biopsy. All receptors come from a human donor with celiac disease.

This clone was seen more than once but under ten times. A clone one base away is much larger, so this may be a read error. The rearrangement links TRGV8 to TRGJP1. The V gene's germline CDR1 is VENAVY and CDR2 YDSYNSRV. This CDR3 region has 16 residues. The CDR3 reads CATRDRPGTTGWFKIF. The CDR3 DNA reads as TGTGCCACCCGGGATAGGCCGGGGACCACTGGTTGGTTCAAGATATTT.

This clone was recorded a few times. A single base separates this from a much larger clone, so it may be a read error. The chain's CDR3 is CAVWELNYYKKLF. CDR3 DNA: TGTGCCGTGTGGGAGCTGAATTATTATAAGAAACTCTTT. The chain recombines TRGV9 with TRGJ1 or TRGJ2. The CDR3 is 13 residues long. Germline lookup yields CDR1 GITISATS and CDR2 ISYDGTV (reference sequence).

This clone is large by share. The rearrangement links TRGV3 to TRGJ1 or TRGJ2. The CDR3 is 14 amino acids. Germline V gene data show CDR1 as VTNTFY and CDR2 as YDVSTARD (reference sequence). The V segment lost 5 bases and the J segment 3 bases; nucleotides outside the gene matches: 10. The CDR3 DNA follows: TGTGCCACCTGGGCCTCGCCCCTTTATTATAAGAAACTCTTT. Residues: CATWASPLYYKKLF.

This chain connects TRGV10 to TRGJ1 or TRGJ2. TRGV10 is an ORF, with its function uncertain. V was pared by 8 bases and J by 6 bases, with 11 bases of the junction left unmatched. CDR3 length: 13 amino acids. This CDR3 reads CAAWDPFIYKKLF. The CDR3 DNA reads TGTGCTGCGTGGGATCCTTTTATTTATAAGAAACTCTTT.

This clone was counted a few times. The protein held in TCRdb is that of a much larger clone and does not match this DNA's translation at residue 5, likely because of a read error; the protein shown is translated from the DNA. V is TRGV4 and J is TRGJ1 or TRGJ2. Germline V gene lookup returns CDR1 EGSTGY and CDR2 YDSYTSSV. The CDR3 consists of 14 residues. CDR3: CATWGGPFQYKKLF. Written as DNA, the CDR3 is TGTGCCACCTGGGGTGGGCCGTTCCAGTACAAGAAACTCTTT.

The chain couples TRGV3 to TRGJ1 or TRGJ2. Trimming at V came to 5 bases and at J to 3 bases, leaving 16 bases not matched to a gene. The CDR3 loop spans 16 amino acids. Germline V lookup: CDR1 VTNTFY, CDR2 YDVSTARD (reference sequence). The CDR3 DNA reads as TGTGCCACCTGGGGGCAGGCCGCTTCCGTTTATTATAAGAAACTCTTT. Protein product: CATWGQAASVYYKKLF.

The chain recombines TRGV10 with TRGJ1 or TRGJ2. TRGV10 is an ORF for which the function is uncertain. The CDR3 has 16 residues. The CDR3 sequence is CACVGADLSHYYKKLF. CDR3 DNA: TGTGCCTGCGTGGGCGCCGATTTATCCCATTATTATAAGAAACTCTTT.

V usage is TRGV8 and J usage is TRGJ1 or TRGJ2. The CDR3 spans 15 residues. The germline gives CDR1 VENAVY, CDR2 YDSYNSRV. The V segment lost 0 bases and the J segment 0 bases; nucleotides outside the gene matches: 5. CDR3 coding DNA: TGTGCCACCTGGGATAGGAGATCGAATTATTATAAGAAACTCTTT. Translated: CATWDRRSNYYKKLF.

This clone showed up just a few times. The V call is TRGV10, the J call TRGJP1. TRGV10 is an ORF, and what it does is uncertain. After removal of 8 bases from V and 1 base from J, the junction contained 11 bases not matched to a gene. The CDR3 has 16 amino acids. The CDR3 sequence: CAAWGARGTTGWFKIF. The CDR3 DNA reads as TGTGCTGCGTGGGGGGCCCGAGGTACCACTGGTTGGTTCAAGATATTT.

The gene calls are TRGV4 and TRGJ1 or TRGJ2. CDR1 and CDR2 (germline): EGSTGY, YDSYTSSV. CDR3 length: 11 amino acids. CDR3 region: CAPGTDYKKLF. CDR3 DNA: TGTGCACCTGGGACCGATTATAAGAAACTCTTT.

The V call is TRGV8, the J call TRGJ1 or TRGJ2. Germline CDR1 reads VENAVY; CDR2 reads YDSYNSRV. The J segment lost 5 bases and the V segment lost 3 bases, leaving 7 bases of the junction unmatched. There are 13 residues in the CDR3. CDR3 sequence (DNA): TGTGCCACCTGGGATCAGCCCGATTATAAGAAACTCTTT. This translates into CATWDQPDYKKLF.

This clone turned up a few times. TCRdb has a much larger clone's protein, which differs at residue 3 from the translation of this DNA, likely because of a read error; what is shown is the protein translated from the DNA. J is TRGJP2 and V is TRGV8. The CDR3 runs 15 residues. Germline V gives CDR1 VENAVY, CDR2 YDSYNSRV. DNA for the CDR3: TGTGCCGCCTGGGCGGCTTATAGTAGTGATTGGATCAAGACGTTT. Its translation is CAAWAAYSSDWIKTF.

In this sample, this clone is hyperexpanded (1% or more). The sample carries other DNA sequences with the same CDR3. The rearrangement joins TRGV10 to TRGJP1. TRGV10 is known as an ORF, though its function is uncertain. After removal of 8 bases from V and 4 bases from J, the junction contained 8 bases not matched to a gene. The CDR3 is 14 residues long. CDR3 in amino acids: CAAWDVNTGWFKIF. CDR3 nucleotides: TGTGCTGCGTGGGATGTGAACACTGGTTGGTTCAAGATATTT.

In DNA, the CDR3 is TGTGCTGCGTGGGATTGGAGGGGAAATACCACTGGTTGGTTCAAGATATTT. This translates into CAAWDWRGNTTGWFKIF. The chain employs TRGV10 and TRGJP1. TRGV10 is identified as an open reading frame with a role that is uncertain. There are 17 residues in the CDR3. Losses at the gene ends were 8 bases for V and 0 bases for J; bases not matched to a gene: 13.